Shown below are 32 T cell receptor beta chains from a single sample sequenced in a study of blood T cell repertoires in COVID-19. TCRdb's table, derived via immunoSEQ multiplex PCR, lists solely in-frame clones and lacks some. This table has approximately 100,000 clones, about 89% appearing once. Sequenced sample: peripheral blood. The receptors derive from a human donor with acute or convalescent COVID-19. The donor label of this sample is uncertain.

This chain connects TRBV29-1 to TRBJ2-7, with D possibly being TRBD1 (5 bases). Trimming removed 4 bases at V and 6 bases at J, with 13 bases between. This CDR3 has 12 amino acids. Germline CDR1 and CDR2: SQVTM and ANQGSEA. The CDR3 DNA follows: TGCAGCGTTGGACAGCCCTTCGGCGAGCAGTACTTC. Its protein product is CSVGQPFGEQYF.

This clone has more than one count but fewer than ten. The rearrangement joins TRBV6-2 or TRBV6-3 to TRBJ1-5, with 7 bases fitting TRBD1. The germline gives CDR1 MNHEY, CDR2 SVGEGT. The CDR3 loop spans 17 amino acids. J lost 4 bases, V lost 2 bases, and 11 bases had no gene match. The DNA of the CDR3 is TGTGCCAGCAGTTACACCTGGACAGGAGGTGAGAATCAGCCCCAGCATTTT. Translated, it gives CASSYTWTGGENQPQHF.

The chain employs TRBV7-2 and TRBJ2-4; 8 bases are a match to TRBD1. This CDR3 is built from 16 residues. Germline V gene lookup returns CDR1 SGHTA and CDR2 FQGNSA. The V gene end was trimmed by 3 bases and the J gene end by 2 bases; junction bases not matched to a gene: 6. The CDR3 spells CASSLTGAGSKNIQYF. CDR3 sequence (DNA): TGTGCCAGCAGCTTGACAGGGGCCGGGTCCAAAAACATTCAGTACTTC.

This clone occurred once. V usage is TRBV7-8 and J usage is TRBJ1-1; 7 bases align to TRBD1. The CDR3 contains 15 residues. The germline gives CDR1 SGHVS, CDR2 FQNEAQ. V lost 2 bases and J lost 6; bases outside the gene matches: 9. The CDR3 is CASSLSGQARAEAFF. Here the CDR3 DNA reads TGTGCCAGCAGCTTAAGCGGACAGGCTCGGGCTGAAGCTTTCTTT.

This chain links TRBV25-1 with TRBJ2-5; D is possibly TRBD2 (5 bases). The V gene's germline CDR1 is MGHDK and CDR2 SYGVNS. The V end was cut by 3 bases, the J end by 2 bases, with 10 bases between. The length of the CDR3 is 14 residues. The CDR3 loop is CASSELGVQETQYF. CDR3 DNA sequence: TGTGCCAGCAGTGAGCTGGGAGTTCAAGAGACCCAGTACTTC.

The V call is TRBV7-3, the J call TRBJ2-2; possibly TRBD2 for D (6 bases). V gave up 5 bases and J gave up 7 bases, with 26 bases separating them. The CDR3 is 18 amino acids. From germline, CDR1 is SGHTA and CDR2 FQGTGA. As DNA, the CDR3 is TGTGCCAGCAGCCACCCTCCCCCTAGGGACTCTGAAAACGGGGAGCTGTTTTTT. Translation: CASSHPPPRDSENGELFF.

This chain uses TRBV27 with TRBJ1-2; D unclear. The CDR3 spans 13 residues. Deletions cut 6 bases from V and 3 bases from J, with 11 bases between. Germline CDR1 is MNHEY and CDR2 is SMNVEV (reference sequence). CDR3 sequence reads: CASSSHRDYGYTF. The CDR3 coding sequence is TGTGCCAGCAGCTCCCACCGAGACTATGGCTACACCTTC.

This chain joins TRBV3-1 (or the pseudogene TRBV3-2) and TRBJ2-1; D may be TRBD2 (5 bases). The CDR3 consists of 12 residues. The germline V gene has CDR1 LGHDT and CDR2 YNNKEL (reference sequence). V was cut by 0 bases and J by 14 bases, with 11 bases left in between. CDR3 loop: CASSQDRGAEFF. CDR3 nucleotide sequence: TGTGCCAGCAGCCAAGATCGTGGAGCGGAGTTCTTC.

The chain recombines TRBV6-1 with TRBJ1-5, with D hard to call. Germline CDR1 reads MNHNS; CDR2 reads SASEGT. The V and J ends lost 0 bases and 3 bases respectively, with 12 bases between them. CDR3 length: 16 amino acids. In nucleotides, the CDR3 is TGTGCCAGCAGTGAAGCGATTTCAGTTATCAATCAGCCCCAGCATTTT. Amino acids: CASSEAISVINQPQHF.

The rearrangement links TRBV19 to TRBJ2-4; maybe TRBD2 (5 bases). This CDR3 contains 16 residues. The V gene's germline CDR1 is LNHDA and CDR2 SQIVND (reference sequence). V was trimmed by 3 bases and J by 0 bases, leaving 12 bases between them. CDR3 amino acids: CASSIVRTGAKNIQYF. The CDR3 DNA is TGTGCCAGTAGTATCGTTCGGACTGGAGCCAAAAACATTCAGTACTTC.

This clone was seen just once. The J gene is TRBJ2-2, the V gene TRBV19, with TRBD1 matching 9 bases. This CDR3 has 18 residues. The germline V gene encodes CDR1 LNHDA and CDR2 SQIVND (reference sequence). J gave up 7 bases and V 3 bases, and 15 bases lay outside the gene matches. The chain's CDR3 is CASSMGVGQGNWVGELFF. Written as DNA, the CDR3 is TGTGCCAGTAGTATGGGTGTCGGACAGGGGAATTGGGTCGGGGAGCTGTTTTTT.

The V call is TRBV6-2 or TRBV6-3, the J call TRBJ2-1; unclear D gene. The CDR3 sequence is 15 residues long. The V end was cut by 0 bases, the J end by 4 bases, with 10 bases between. Per germline, CDR1 MNHEY and CDR2 SVGEGT. The CDR3 region has the DNA TGTGCCAGCAGTTACTCCCTAGACGGATACAATGAGCAGTTCTTC. Translation gives CASSYSLDGYNEQFF.

The V gene is TRBV28, the J gene TRBJ1-3; 8 positions agree with TRBD1. Germline values: CDR1 MDHEN, CDR2 SYDVKM. V lost 3 bases, J lost 4 bases, and 8 bases stayed unmatched. The CDR3 length is 16 residues. The CDR3 DNA sequence: TGTGCCAGCAGTTTCGGGGGACAGGCTCCGGGAAACACCATATATTTT. This gives the protein CASSFGGQAPGNTIYF.

The V and J genes are TRBV4-1 and TRBJ1-1; D call uncertain. Germline CDR1 reads MGHRA; CDR2 reads YSYEKL. Trimming removed 0 bases from V and 7 bases from J, with 18 bases in between. This CDR3 has 16 amino acids. For the CDR3, the DNA is TGCGCCAGCAGCCAAGATCCTCTGAGTAATTTGTGTGAAGCTTTCTTT. Its translation is CASSQDPLSNLCEAFF.

DNA for the CDR3: TGTGCCAGCAGCCCCCGGGCAGGGTCCTCTTCCTACGAGCAGTACTTC. Its translation is CASSPRAGSSSYEQYF. The chain has TRBV9 and TRBJ2-7; perhaps TRBD1 as D (5 bases). Germline CDR1 reads SGDLS; CDR2 reads YYNGEE. V dropped 4 bases and J dropped 1 base, with 18 bases sitting between them. This CDR3 region has 16 residues.

The chain is built from TRBV3-1 (or the pseudogene TRBV3-2) and TRBJ2-5, with 7 bases identical to TRBD2. Unmatched junction bases numbered 5, after V lost 1 base and J lost 3 bases. Germline V gives CDR1 LGHDT, CDR2 YNNKEL (reference sequence). CDR3 length: 15 amino acids. As DNA, the CDR3 is TGTGCCAGCAGCCAAGGGGCTAGCGGCAAAGAGACCCAGTACTTC. This sequence encodes CASSQGASGKETQYF.

The chain has TRBV7-2 and TRBJ1-5, with 9 bases matching TRBD1. V lost 5 bases to trimming and J lost 6 bases; unmatched junction nucleotides: 11. CDR1 and CDR2 from the germline V gene are SGHTA and FQGNSA. This CDR3 is built from 16 residues. DNA of the CDR3: TGTGCCAGCAGCCCAAAGGTTGGGACAGGGAGTCAGCCCCAGCATTTT. Its protein product is CASSPKVGTGSQPQHF. Full variable domain (outside the CDR3, taken from reference TRBV7-2 and TRBJ1-5): GAGVSQSPSNKVTEKGKDVELRCDPISGHTALYWYRQSLGQGLEFLIYFQGNSAPDKSGLPSDRFSAERTGGSVSTLTIQRTQQEDSAVYLCASSPKVGTGSQPQHFGDGTRLSIL.

The gene calls are TRBV7-2 and TRBJ1-1, with D possibly matching TRBD1 (5 bases). The V gene's germline CDR1 is SGHTA and CDR2 FQGNSA. The length of the CDR3 is 16 residues. Trimming took off 2 bases at V and 4 bases at J, with 17 bases between the two ends. The CDR3 protein is CASSLIIGGVGTEAFF. CDR3 nucleotides: TGTGCCAGCAGCTTAATTATTGGGGGGGTGGGCACTGAAGCTTTCTTT.

The rearrangement uses TRBV7-2 and TRBJ2-3; TRBD2 aligns across 8 bases. The V and J ends lost 5 bases and 2 bases, in that order; junction bases with no gene match: 3. This CDR3 has 14 amino acids. The germline V gene encodes CDR1 SGHTA and CDR2 FQGNSA. Written as DNA, the CDR3 is TGTGCCAGCAGCACTAGCGGCCTCACAGATACGCAGTATTTT. It encodes CASSTSGLTDTQYF.

The CDR3 bases are TGTGCCAGCATTCCGACAGTAGGCTATGGCTACACCTTC. Translating gives CASIPTVGYGYTF. The chain joins TRBV2 to TRBJ1-2, with a possible D match to TRBD1 (5 bases). The CDR3 covers 13 residues. Trimming pared 7 bases from V and 4 bases from J, leaving 13 bases between. Germline-derived CDR1 and CDR2 are SNHLY and FYNNEI.

This rearrangement joins TRBV6-1 to TRBJ2-2; tentative D call: TRBD1 (7 bases). The germline V gene encodes CDR1 MNHNS and CDR2 SASEGT. Trimming left V 4 bases short and J 2 bases short, with 17 bases between. This CDR3 comprises 17 residues. The CDR3 nucleotides read TGTGCCAGCAGTGCCGGGGGACAGAATCTTAACACCGGGGAGCTGTTTTTT. Encoded protein: CASSAGGQNLNTGELFF.

This clone has just one count. The CDR3 DNA is TGTGCCAGCAGCTCAGTGGATCAGCCCCAGCATTTT. Translation: CASSSVDQPQHF. The chain has TRBV7-9 and TRBJ1-5; no clear D gene. The CDR3 has 12 residues. V was clipped by 4 bases and J by 5 bases, with 6 bases between them. Germline values: CDR1 SEHNR, CDR2 FQNEAQ (reference sequence).

The chain joins TRBV5-1 to TRBJ1-1, with 7 positions matching TRBD1. Germline lookup yields CDR1 SGHRS and CDR2 YFSETQ. This CDR3 spans 14 amino acids. The trim removed 1 base at V and 0 bases at J, leaving 0 bases unmatched. The CDR3, as DNA: TGCGCCAGCAGCTTGCAGGGGGTGAACACTGAAGCTTTCTTT. Translation: CASSLQGVNTEAFF.

The genes are TRBV2 and TRBJ1-2, with D hard to call. This CDR3 spans 14 amino acids. Trimming shortened V by 1 base and J by 4 bases, and 10 bases separated the two germline ends. Germline V gives CDR1 SNHLY, CDR2 FYNNEI. DNA of the CDR3: TGTGCCAGCAGTGAAGTTCACAGCTTCTATGGCTACACCTTC. This translates into CASSEVHSFYGYTF.

The chain is built from TRBV7-9 and TRBJ1-1, with D perhaps TRBD1 (5 bases). This CDR3 has 15 amino acids. V was cut by 5 bases and J by 2 bases, with 15 bases left in between. The V gene's germline CDR1 is SEHNR and CDR2 FQNEAQ (reference sequence). CDR3 DNA sequence: TGTGCCAGCAGCCCACGGCCCAGGGCCAACACTGAAGCTTTCTTT. Amino acids: CASSPRPRANTEAFF.

J is TRBJ2-5 and V is TRBV6-5; the match to TRBD2 covers 14 bases. Germline CDR1 reads MNHEY; CDR2 reads SVGAGI. This CDR3 is 15 amino acids long. Unmatched junction bases numbered 2, after V lost 6 bases and J lost 2 bases. Written as DNA, the CDR3 is TGTGCCAGCAGGGGACTAGCGGGGGTTCAAGAGACCCAGTACTTC. Its protein product is CASRGLAGVQETQYF.

The chain links TRBV4-2 to TRBJ2-1; the match to TRBD2 covers 9 bases. Trimming took 4 bases from V and 7 from J; bases not matched to a gene: 5. This CDR3 region has 14 residues. The V gene's germline CDR1 is LGHNA and CDR2 YNFKEQ. DNA of the CDR3: TGTGCCAGCAGCCGGGCGGGGGGGAGGAATGAGCAGTTCTTC. Translation gives CASSRAGGRNEQFF.

The chain employs TRBV28 and TRBJ1-4; no reliable D call. Germline V gives CDR1 MDHEN, CDR2 SYDVKM. Trimming left V 4 bases short and J 2 bases short, with 11 bases between. The CDR3 is made up of 15 amino acids. CDR3 residues: CASSSEGVTNEKLFF. The DNA for the CDR3 is TGTGCCAGCAGTTCGGAGGGAGTCACTAATGAAAAACTGTTTTTT.

This clone was recorded once. J is TRBJ1-1 and V is TRBV13, with TRBD1 as a possible D gene (6 bases). V lost 1 base and J lost 3, with 15 bases in between. CDR1 is PRHDT and CDR2 is FYEKMQ in the germline V gene (reference sequence). The CDR3 loop spans 16 amino acids. The CDR3 nucleotides read TGTGCCAGCAGCTTAGCTAACAGGGCTTCGTACACTGAAGCTTTCTTT. As protein: CASSLANRASYTEAFF.

This chain links TRBV6-5 with TRBJ1-4, with 9 bases aligning to TRBD1. Germline lookup yields CDR1 MNHEY and CDR2 SVGAGI. This CDR3 is built from 14 residues. With 3 bases clipped from V and 8 bases from J, the junction kept 4 bases outside the gene matches. The CDR3 sequence is CASSYLGTGEKLFF. The CDR3 coding sequence is TGTGCCAGCAGTTATTTGGGGACAGGGGAAAAACTGTTTTTT.

The count of this clone is one. V is TRBV20-1 and J is TRBJ1-6; 7 bases agree with TRBD1. J lost 4 bases, V lost 3 bases, and 3 bases had no gene match. In germline, CDR1 is DFQATT, CDR2 SNEGSKA (reference sequence). CDR3 length: 14 amino acids. CDR3 sequence reads: CSASRGQYNSPLHF. In DNA, the CDR3 is TGCAGTGCTAGTAGGGGACAGTATAATTCACCCCTCCACTTT.

V and J are TRBV4-1 and TRBJ1-5; 8 bases are a match to TRBD1. V lost 0 bases, J lost 0 bases, and 7 bases stayed unmatched. Germline CDR1 MGHRA, CDR2 YSYEKL. There are 18 residues in the CDR3. DNA for the CDR3: TGCGCCAGCAGCCAAGATATGGGGACAGGCCTTAGCAATCAGCCCCAGCATTTT. Protein product: CASSQDMGTGLSNQPQHF.